This TCR beta chain came from a study of identical twins. As regards this clonotype: Its antigen remains unknown.

This CDR3 comprises 16 residues. V dropped 6 bases and J dropped 3; count of bases not matched to a gene: 8. Germline CDR1 is MNHEY and CDR2 is SVGEGT. Study observations and caveats: The authors noted that invariant MAIT and iNKT cells could partly confound zero-insertion analyses. Cross-sectional statistical analysis, not tracking of the same donors, underpinned the conclusions. The degree of excess twin sharing was weaker in beta out-of-frame sequences.

Via MiXCR, TCRdb re-called the 5' RACE reads, giving one row per CDR3 protein. The sample carries some 730,000 distinct CDR3 sequences, about 20% recorded once. The same specimen was also included in a second study, on T cells expressing NK-cell markers. That source notes: For about six donors, the dominant NKG2C+ clonotypes made up about 1.0-7.5% of their CD8+ T cells.

The TCR sequence derives from a woman aged 18-29 years in good health. V gene TRBV6-2 or TRBV6-3 combines with J gene TRBJ2-7; TRBD2 matches at 13 bases. Sample: PBMCs. The CDR3 is CASSSWTSGRNYEQYF. The CDR3 coding sequence is TGTGCCAGCAGCTCCTGGACTAGCGGGAGAAACTACGAGCAGTACTTC.